This record concerns one TCR beta chain sequence. Its cognate antigen is unknown. The use of a sample-barcoded 5' primer and a J-beta primer mix characterized a second PCR of about 7 to 12 cycles. MiXCR, run by TCRdb on the 5' RACE reads, gives a single entry per CDR3 protein. The data show 850,000 to 1,000,000 distinct CDR3 sequences, about 48% seen once. This sample is part of a study of blood T cells in healthy people across ages. Overall study findings and caveats: Fewer expanded clones and more diversity marked long-lived versus aged donors.

Germline CDR1 SGHTA, CDR2 FQGNSA. CDR3 length equals 17 residues. The ends were cut back, 1 base at V and 1 base at J, with 16 bases in the middle. The sequenced material came from blood. This chain links TRBV7-2 with TRBJ2-5, with D perhaps given as TRBD1 or TRBD2 (5 bases each). The source is a man aged 25-40 years in good health. The CDR3 sequence: CASSLVSRVGTQETQYF. The CDR3 coding sequence is TGTGCCAGCAGCTTAGTATCACGGGTGGGGACCCAAGAGACCCAGTACTTC.